This T cell receptor beta chain derives from a study of blood T cell repertoires in COVID-19. Background on the study: Samples came from the United States, Italy and Spain, spanning acute and convalescent COVID-19. T cells, B-cell-depleted T cells, or PBMCs provided the cDNA or gDNA that served as material.

V gave up 3 bases and J gave up 3 bases, with 13 bases separating them. The CDR3 spans 15 residues. The germline V gene has CDR1 SGHTA and CDR2 FQGNSA. Per the original methods: Estimates of nucleated cell counts were drawn from the amplification of reference gene primers. Assay used: immunoSEQ multiplex PCR; TCRdb lists only in-frame clones, some missing. D and trimming were read from the DNA, whereas the V and J calls and clone size are those reported in that table. The sample includes about 4,900 clones, about 76% seen only once; the top ten take about two fifths. This clonotype was sampled from a human donor in a cohort sampled during active COVID-19. The sequencing input was peripheral blood. This sequence joins TRBV7-2 and TRBJ2-3; a possible D gene is TRBD2 (7 bases). The CDR3 protein is CASSFGGGGTDTQYF. DNA for the CDR3: TGTGCCAGCAGCTTTGGAGGGGGGGGTACAGATACGCAGTATTTT.